These 28 T cell receptor beta chains were all obtained from the same sample, sequenced in a study of shared T cell receptors in the human thymus. Profiled with immunoSEQ multiplex PCR; TCRdb holds only in-frame clones, not every one. The table has about 500,000 clones, approximately 78% seen once. The same data also contributed to another study, on human thymus T cells.

The source material was thymocytes. Receptors were obtained from a boy younger than two with a congenital heart defect.

This rearrangement joins TRBV27 to TRBJ2-7; no reliable D call. CDR1 is MNHEY and CDR2 is SMNVEV in the germline V gene (reference sequence). The CDR3 runs to 13 residues. V lost 5 bases and J lost 5, with 13 bases in between. As DNA, the CDR3 is TGTGCCAGCAGTCGGCAGGTCGGCCACGAGCAGTACTTC. This encodes CASSRQVGHEQYF.

The J gene is TRBJ1-1, the V gene TRBV21-1; TRBD1 was called by the table and not checked on the DNA. TRBV21-1 is a pseudogene. This CDR3 has 19 amino acids. The CDR3 protein is CASSKGQGPTSPWNTEAFF. The CDR3, as DNA: TGTGCCAGCAGCAAGGGACAGGGGCCGACCTCCCCCTGGAACACTGAAGCTTTCTTT.

The chain links TRBV12-5 to TRBJ1-1; D is ambiguous. Germline loops: CDR1 LGHNT, CDR2 FRNRAP. Trimming took off 5 bases at V and 2 bases at J, with 12 bases between the two ends. The CDR3 is 14 residues long. CDR3 DNA sequence: TGTGCTAGTGGTCCCACTAAAGGAAACACTGAAGCTTTCTTT. It specifies CASGPTKGNTEAFF.

The gene calls are TRBV7-2 and TRBJ2-1; D not resolved. CDR3 length equals 15 residues. V lost 1 base to trimming and J lost 3 bases, with 10 bases between them. Germline values: CDR1 SGHTA, CDR2 FQGNSA. This chain's CDR3 is CASSLELGDYNEQFF. CDR3 sequence (DNA): TGTGCCAGCAGCTTAGAGTTGGGCGACTACAATGAGCAGTTCTTC.

This clone was detected only once. This sequence joins TRBV11-2 and TRBJ2-7, with 8 bases fitting TRBD1. V shed 0 bases, J shed 1 base, and the junction held 5 bases outside the gene matches. Per the germline V gene, CDR1 is SGHAT and CDR2 is FQNNGV. The CDR3 is made up of 16 amino acids. The CDR3 nucleotides read TGTGCCAGCAGCTTAGATACGTACAGGGGGTCCTACGAGCAGTACTTC. This gives the protein CASSLDTYRGSYEQYF.

This clone was found a few times. The J gene is TRBJ2-7, the V gene TRBV6-6; TRBD2 matches 7 bases. Trimming removed 6 bases from V and 0 bases from J; junction bases left unmatched: 5. Germline V lookup: CDR1 MNHNY, CDR2 SVGAGI (reference sequence). The CDR3 has 14 residues. The CDR3 DNA sequence: TGTGCCAGCAGCTTTAGCGGGTCCTCCTACGAGCAGTACTTC. This codes for CASSFSGSSYEQYF.

The V call is TRBV10-3, the J call TRBJ2-1; 9 bases line up with TRBD2. The CDR3 has 16 amino acids. The ends lost 2 bases at V and 7 bases at J; junction bases unmatched: 9. Germline-derived CDR1 and CDR2 are ENHRY and SYGVKD. CDR3 sequence: CAISEVIAGECNEQFF. CDR3 nucleotide sequence: TGTGCCATCAGTGAGGTGATAGCGGGAGAATGTAATGAGCAGTTCTTC.

The V gene is TRBV7-9, the J gene TRBJ2-3, with TRBD2 identical over 9 bases. V shed 6 bases and J 2 bases; nucleotides not matched to a gene: 3. Germline assignment: CDR1 SEHNR and CDR2 FQNEAQ (reference sequence). The length of the CDR3 is 14 residues. In DNA, the CDR3 is TGTGCCAGCAGTCCTAGCGGGGCCACAGATACGCAGTATTTT. Protein: CASSPSGATDTQYF.

The chain links TRBV27 to TRBJ1-4; D is possibly TRBD1 (5 bases). The germline gives CDR1 MNHEY, CDR2 SMNVEV (reference sequence). The germline V and J ends were trimmed by 6 bases and 4 bases, with 15 bases remaining between them. The CDR3 sequence is 15 residues long. CDR3 sequence (DNA): TGTGCCAGCAGCCGTTCCGGGACTGATAATGAAAAACTGTTTTTT. Translating it yields CASSRSGTDNEKLFF.

V and J are TRBV5-1 and TRBJ1-1, with 9 bases fitting TRBD1. Germline-derived CDR1 and CDR2 are SGHRS and YFSETQ. This CDR3 is built from 16 residues. The J segment lost 4 bases and the V segment lost 4 bases, leaving 11 bases of the junction unmatched. The CDR3 nucleotides are TGCGCCAGCAGCCCCCCGGGACAGGGTCTGGGCACTGAAGCTTTCTTT. Its protein product is CASSPPGQGLGTEAFF.

The chain couples TRBV5-4 to TRBJ2-1, with unresolved D. The CDR3 is 13 residues long. Per germline, CDR1 SGHNT and CDR2 YYREEE (reference sequence). V was trimmed by 2 bases and J by 4 bases, leaving 7 bases between them. The DNA for the CDR3 is TGTGCCAGCAGCTTCGACGGGTACAATGAGCAGTTCTTC. Protein sequence: CASSFDGYNEQFF.

The chain recombines TRBV7-2 with TRBJ2-2; a weak D match, TRBD1 (5 bases). The CDR3 runs 14 residues. Between the trimmed V and J ends, which lost 1 base and 7 bases, there was a span of 10 bases. CDR1 and CDR2 (germline): SGHTA, FQGNSA. As DNA, the CDR3 is TGTGCCAGCAGCTTAGGGGGCTCGGTCGGGGAGCTGTTTTTT. Encoded protein: CASSLGGSVGELFF. Full variable domain (missing parts from reference TRBV7-2 and TRBJ2-2): GAGVSQSPSNKVTEKGKDVELRCDPISGHTALYWYRQSLGQGLEFLIYFQGNSAPDKSGLPSDRFSAERTGGSVSTLTIQRTQQEDSAVYLCASSLGGSVGELFFGEGSRLTVL.

The V and J genes are TRBV12-5 and TRBJ2-1, with 11 nucleotides matching TRBD2. This CDR3 spans 17 amino acids. Germline V lookup: CDR1 LGHNT, CDR2 FRNRAP. Unmatched junction bases numbered 13, after V lost 6 bases and J lost 6 bases. The CDR3 DNA sequence: TGTGCTAGTGGCCTCTCTAAATTAGCGGGAGGGGTCAATGAGCAGTTCTTC. It is translated as CASGLSKLAGGVNEQFF.

In this sample, this clone turned up once. The chain couples TRBV6-5 to TRBJ2-5, with TRBD2 matching 8 bases. The V gene end was trimmed by 6 bases and the J gene end by 4 bases; junction bases not matched to a gene: 7. CDR3 size: 14 residues. CDR1 MNHEY and CDR2 SVGAGI come from the germline V gene. The CDR3 sequence: CASSPSGSGETQYF. The CDR3 region has the DNA TGTGCCAGCAGCCCCAGCGGGAGTGGAGAGACCCAGTACTTC.

J is TRBJ2-3 and V is TRBV28, with D tentatively TRBD1 (7 bases). V dropped 5 bases and J dropped 2 bases, with 14 bases sitting between them. CDR3 length: 15 residues. CDR1 is MDHEN and CDR2 is SYDVKM in the germline V gene. This CDR3 reads CASSATGRPTDTQYF. In DNA, the CDR3 is TGTGCCAGCAGTGCGACAGGGAGGCCCACAGATACGCAGTATTTT.

The J gene is TRBJ2-7, the V gene TRBV10-1, with D possibly TRBD1 on 6 matching bases. Per the germline V gene, CDR1 is WNHNN and CDR2 is SYGVQD (reference sequence). This CDR3 region has 13 residues. Trimming took off 3 bases at V and 5 bases at J, with 11 bases between the two ends. The CDR3 reads CASSDRDKNEQYF. The DNA for the CDR3 is TGCGCCAGCAGTGACCGGGACAAAAACGAGCAGTACTTC.

This chain connects TRBV13 to TRBJ1-2; 7 bases align to TRBD1. There are 14 residues in the CDR3. Germline V gene lookup returns CDR1 PRHDT and CDR2 FYEKMQ (reference sequence). V lost 1 base and J lost 4; bases outside the gene matches: 3. The CDR3, as DNA: TGTGCCAGCAGCTTAGCTAGGGGGCCCTATGGCTACACCTTC. Encoded protein: CASSLARGPYGYTF.

This chain connects TRBV14 to TRBJ2-5; 13 nucleotides agree with TRBD2. The germline V gene encodes CDR1 SGHDN and CDR2 FVKESK. With 4 bases clipped from V and 3 bases from J, the junction kept 8 bases outside the gene matches. The CDR3 consists of 17 residues. Written as DNA, the CDR3 is TGTGCCAGCAGCCCAGGGGAACTAGCGGGAGGGGAAGAGACCCAGTACTTC. Protein sequence: CASSPGELAGGEETQYF.

The chain joins TRBV28 to TRBJ2-4, with a weak D call TRBD1 (5 bases). Trimming removed 6 bases from V and 1 base from J, with 25 bases in between. The CDR3 has 19 residues. Per germline, CDR1 MDHEN and CDR2 SYDVKM. The CDR3 DNA is TGTGCCAGCAGACCTCGTTGGCGGCAATCCCCAGGGGCCAAAAACATTCAGTACTTC. Its protein product is CASRPRWRQSPGAKNIQYF.

The rearrangement uses TRBV4-3 and TRBJ2-7, with 8 bases fitting TRBD2. J gave up 3 bases and V 3 bases, and 13 bases lay outside the gene matches. The CDR3 length is 17 residues. CDR1 and CDR2 from the germline V gene are LGHNA and YSLEER. The DNA of the CDR3 is TGCGCCAGCAGCCACGATACTGGCGCGGGAGGAAACTACGAGCAGTACTTC. Protein product: CASSHDTGAGGNYEQYF.

This clone was seen a single time. The chain links TRBV14 to TRBJ2-5; the D gene is possibly TRBD2 (6 bases). Trimming took 3 bases from V and 5 from J, leaving 13 bases between them. This CDR3 spans 14 amino acids. Germline assignment: CDR1 SGHDN and CDR2 FVKESK. The DNA of the CDR3 is TGTGCCAGCAGCCACAGACTAGTTTTTGAGACCCAGTACTTC. It yields the protein CASSHRLVFETQYF.

The chain combines TRBV7-8 with TRBJ2-6; 12 positions agree with TRBD2. V dropped 4 bases and J dropped 2; count of bases not matched to a gene: 12. The CDR3 contains 20 residues. Germline V CDR1 and CDR2: SGHVS, FQNEAQ. In DNA, the CDR3 is TGTGCCAGCAGCTCCGGACTAGCGGGACCTCTTCTCCCTGGGGCCAACGTCCTGACTTTC. Translated, it gives CASSSGLAGPLLPGANVLTF. Full variable domain (missing parts from reference TRBV7-8 and TRBJ2-6): GAGVSQSPRYKVAKRGQDVALRCDPISGHVSLFWYQQALGQGPEFLTYFQNEAQLDKSGLPSDRFFAERPEGSVSTLKIQRTQQEDSAVYLCASSSGLAGPLLPGANVLTFGAGSRLTVL.

This clone was seen only a few times. V is TRBV6-1 and J is TRBJ1-1, with D perhaps matching TRBD1 (6 bases). This CDR3 spans 16 amino acids. Germline loops: CDR1 MNHNS, CDR2 SASEGT. V dropped 3 bases and J dropped 0 bases, with 14 bases sitting between them. CDR3 loop: CASSDRGGRMNTEAFF. For the CDR3, the DNA is TGTGCCAGCAGTGATAGGGGGGGGCGGATGAACACTGAAGCTTTCTTT.

This clone was picked up a small number of times. The CDR3 region is CASSKANLSGRSGEQYF. In nucleotides, the CDR3 is TGTGCCAGCAGCAAAGCAAACCTAAGCGGGAGATCTGGCGAGCAGTACTTC. The V and J genes are TRBV21-1 and TRBJ2-7; no DNA check was done on the table's D call, TRBD2. TRBV21-1 is marked as a pseudogene. The CDR3 sequence is 17 residues long.

The chain recombines TRBV4-1 with TRBJ2-5; 13 bases align to TRBD2. CDR3 size: 18 residues. Per germline, CDR1 MGHRA and CDR2 YSYEKL. The V and J ends lost 0 bases and 5 bases, in that order; junction bases with no gene match: 9. The CDR3: CASSQDGGLAGATETQYF. The CDR3 DNA reads TGCGCCAGCAGCCAAGATGGTGGACTAGCGGGAGCGACGGAGACCCAGTACTTC.

The V call is TRBV28, the J call TRBJ1-1; 8 bases align to TRBD1. Per germline, CDR1 MDHEN and CDR2 SYDVKM. V shed 3 bases and J 1 base; nucleotides not matched to a gene: 4. The CDR3 contains 15 residues. The CDR3 DNA sequence: TGTGCCAGCAGTTTGACAGGGGTTTGGAACACTGAAGCTTTCTTT. Its protein is CASSLTGVWNTEAFF.

This clone was found a few times. V and J are TRBV28 and TRBJ1-4; D is possibly TRBD1 (6 bases). Per the germline V gene, CDR1 is MDHEN and CDR2 is SYDVKM. Trimming took off 4 bases at V and 8 bases at J, with 8 bases between the two ends. The CDR3 sequence is 12 residues long. The CDR3 loop reads CASSCQGEKLFF. CDR3 bases: TGTGCCAGCAGTTGCCAGGGGGAAAAACTGTTTTTT.

In its sample, this clone was seen once. J is TRBJ2-1 and V is TRBV30; 9 bases line up with TRBD2. The germline gives CDR1 GTSNPN, CDR2 SVGIG (reference sequence). The CDR3 length is 15 residues. Trimming removed 1 base from V and 4 bases from J; junction bases left unmatched: 5. The CDR3 here is CAWSAPSGKYNEQFF. CDR3 in DNA: TGTGCCTGGAGTGCACCTAGCGGGAAGTACAATGAGCAGTTCTTC.